This paragraph reports one TCR beta chain. Enrolled during active infection, Seattle patients were then followed longitudinally. The data originate from a study of blood T cell repertoires in COVID-19. About the research overall: The United States, Italy and Spain were the sources of the acute and convalescent COVID-19 samples. PBMCs, B-cell-depleted T cells, or T cells were the source of the cDNA or gDNA that made up the material.

Germline CDR1 LGHNA, CDR2 YSLEER. The CDR3 has 19 residues. J lost 4 bases, V lost 1 base, and 11 bases had no gene match. In the original workflow: Reference gene primer amplification in the assay estimated nucleated cell counts. TCRdb's table, derived via immunoSEQ multiplex PCR, lists solely in-frame clones and lacks some. That table supplies the V and J calls and clone size; D and trimming were determined from the DNA. This table holds 210,000 or so clones, around 90% found once. Source material: peripheral blood. The J gene is TRBJ1-4, the V gene TRBV4-3; TRBD1 matches at 11 bases. This sequence originates from a man aged 25-40 years with COVID-19, enrolled during active disease. The CDR3 nucleotides read TGCGCCAGCAGCCAAGTGGCGGGGTGGGGGACAGGGGGTAATGAAAAACTGTTTTTT. This encodes CASSQVAGWGTGGNEKLFF.